This T cell receptor (beta chain) originates from a study of control samples from healthy donors and cancer patients. Here immunoSEQ multiplex PCR was the method, and the copy in TCRdb shows in-frame clones only, minus some. The table lists roughly 76,000 clones, 90% to 95% of them singletons. Sequences were obtained from PBMCs. The sequence came from a woman in her thirties or forties with lung cancer.

The CDR3 spells CASSFGGAGEKLFF. The CDR3 coding sequence is TGTGCCAGCAGCTTTGGGGGGGCGGGGGAAAAACTGTTTTTT. This sequence joins TRBV5-6 and TRBJ1-4; TRBD1 is a possible D gene (6 bases). Between the trimmed V and J ends, which lost 2 bases and 8 bases, there was a span of 13 bases. This CDR3 contains 14 residues. In germline, CDR1 is SGHDT, CDR2 YYEEEE. The complete variable domain, with remaining parts taken from reference TRBV5-6 and TRBJ1-4, reads DAGVTQSPTHLIKTRGQQVTLRCSPKSGHDTVSWYQQALGQGPQFIFQYYEEEERQRGNFPDRFSGHQFPNYSSELNVNALLLGDSALYLCASSFGGAGEKLFFGSGTQLSVL.